Listed here is a single T cell receptor beta chain. These data come from a study of technical replicates of blood from a handful of donors. CDR3 length equals 15 residues. The V gene lost 1 base and the J gene lost 5 bases, with 14 bases spanning the gap. CDR1 SGHAT and CDR2 FQNNGV come from the germline V gene. Clones were sequenced by immunoSEQ multiplex PCR, and TCRdb holds only the in-frame ones, with some missing. This sample has more than 90,000 clones; 90% to 96% occur once, and the top ten carry 0.2% to 0.25%. Sequences were obtained from T cells isolated from PBMCs. J is TRBJ2-5 and V is TRBV11-2, with no clear D. The TCR originated in a human donor in good health. The CDR3, as DNA: TGTGCCAGCAGCTTAGTTCCTGGTGCGCGGGAGACCCAGTACTTC. Translating it yields CASSLVPGARETQYF.